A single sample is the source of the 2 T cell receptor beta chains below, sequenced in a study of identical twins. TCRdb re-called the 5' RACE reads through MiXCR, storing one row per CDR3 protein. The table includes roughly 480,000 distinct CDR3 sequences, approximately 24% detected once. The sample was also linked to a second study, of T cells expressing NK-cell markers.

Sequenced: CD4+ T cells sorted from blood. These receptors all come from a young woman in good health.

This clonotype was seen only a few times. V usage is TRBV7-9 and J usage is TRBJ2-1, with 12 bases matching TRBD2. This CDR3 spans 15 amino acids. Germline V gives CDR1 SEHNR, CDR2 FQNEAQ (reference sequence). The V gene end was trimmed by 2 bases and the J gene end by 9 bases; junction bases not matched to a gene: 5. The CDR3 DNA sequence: TGTGCCAGCAGCTTACTAGCGGGAGGGCCCCGTGAGCAGTTCTTC. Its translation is CASSLLAGGPREQFF. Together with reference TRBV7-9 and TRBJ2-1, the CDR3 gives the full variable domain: DTGVSQNPRHKITKRGQNVTFRCDPISEHNRLYWYRQTLGQGPEFLTYFQNEAQLEKSRLLSDRFSAERPKGSFSTLEIQRTEQGDSAMYLCASSLLAGGPREQFFGPGTRLTVL.

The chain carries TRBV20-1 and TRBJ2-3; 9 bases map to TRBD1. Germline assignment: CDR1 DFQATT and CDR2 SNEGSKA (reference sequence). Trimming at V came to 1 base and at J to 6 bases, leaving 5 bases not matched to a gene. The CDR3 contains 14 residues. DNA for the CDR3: TGCAGTGCTAGAGCTGGGACAGGGTACGATACGCAGTATTTT. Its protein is CSARAGTGYDTQYF.